The rows below give T cell receptor beta chains drawn from one sample of a study of cytomegalovirus exposure and HLA in healthy donors. The table came from immunoSEQ multiplex PCR; TCRdb's copy has only in-frame clones and leaves some out. The sample lists 200,000 to 250,000 clones, 70% to 90% occurring once. The sequenced sample was PBMCs. The receptor set was obtained from a woman aged 60-75 years in good health and CMV-seropositive. The CDR3 runs from the conserved cysteine through the conserved F or W. The D gene is left open where the match is weak. Clone sizes are given selectively: once, few, many, or a class where the clone is expanded.

once	TRBV19	TRBD1	TRBJ1-2	CASRPGQRGSGYTF	TGTGCCAGTAGGCCGGGACAGAGGGGGTCTGGCTACACCTTC
NA	TRBV29-1	TRBD1	TRBJ2-7	CSVWDRRNYEQYF	TGCAGCGTTTGGGACAGGCGGAACTACGAGCAGTACTTC
NA	TRBV13	NA	TRBJ1-6	CASSLRREINSPLHF	TGTGCCAGCAGCTTAAGGAGGGAAATTAATTCACCCCTCCACTTT
NA	TRBV6-5	TRBD1	TRBJ2-2	CASRQGAGELFF	TGTGCCAGCAGACAGGGGGCCGGGGAGCTGTTTTTT
medium-sized	TRBV10-3	NA	TRBJ2-1	CAISLGNEQFF	TGTGCCATCAGCCTAGGTAATGAGCAGTTCTTC
NA	TRBV7-7	NA	TRBJ1-5	CASSLEGLGWQPQHF	TGTGCCAGCAGCTTAGAGGGGTTAGGGTGGCAGCCCCAGCATTTT
few	TRBV5-1	TRBD2	TRBJ2-7	CASSLWLAGGTHEQYF	TGCGCCAGCAGCTTGTGGCTAGCGGGAGGGACCCACGAGCAGTACTTC
NA	TRBV5-1	TRBD1	TRBJ1-2	CASRTLGQGANYGYTF	TGCGCCAGCAGGACCCTGGGACAGGGGGCTAACTATGGCTACACCTTC
NA	TRBV19	NA	TRBJ1-3	CASTLRKGTGNTIYF	TGTGCCAGTACCCTCCGGAAAGGGACAGGAAACACCATATATTTT
NA	TRBV6-5	NA	TRBJ1-2	CASSSGQLCF	TGTGCCAGCAGTTCCGGACAGCTCTGCTTC
NA	TRBV5-4	NA	TRBJ2-5	CASSSPGQETQYF	TGTGCCAGCAGCTCCCCGGGGCAAGAGACCCAGTACTTC
NA	TRBV5-4	NA	TRBJ2-2	CASSSVQRRNTGELFF	TGTGCCAGCAGCTCGGTCCAGCGGAGAAACACCGGGGAGCTGTTTTTT
NA	TRBV9	TRBD2	TRBJ2-1	CASSVAPRLAGGETYNEQFF	TGTGCCAGCAGCGTAGCTCCCCGACTAGCGGGAGGCGAAACCTACAATGAGCAGTTCTTC
NA	TRBV5-1	TRBD2	TRBJ2-3	CASSLAGEGADTQYF	TGCGCCAGCAGCTTGGCCGGGGAGGGTGCAGATACGCAGTATTTT
few	TRBV7-9	NA	TRBJ1-1	CSSSPPQGKMNTEAFF	TGTTCCAGCAGCCCCCCGCAGGGGAAAATGAACACTGAAGCTTTCTTT
NA	TRBV11-1	TRBD2	TRBJ2-7	CASSPIAGGPYEQYF	TGTGCCAGCAGCCCTATAGCGGGAGGGCCTTACGAGCAGTACTTC
NA	TRBV7-9	TRBD2	TRBJ2-7	CASSPRTSAEQYF	TGTGCCAGCAGCCCAAGGACTAGCGCCGAGCAGTACTTC
NA	TRBV5-1	NA	TRBJ1-5	CASSVEGGNQPQHF	TGCGCCAGCAGCGTGGAGGGAGGGAATCAGCCCCAGCATTTT
NA	TRBV9	TRBD1	TRBJ2-3	CASSSDRDRASGTQYF	TGTGCCAGCAGCTCAGACCGGGACAGAGCATCAGGTACGCAGTATTTT
once	TRBV28	NA	TRBJ1-2	CASTSTPGVYGYTF	TGTGCCAGCACCTCGACCCCAGGGGTCTATGGCTACACCTTC
NA	TRBV6-5	NA	TRBJ1-6	CASSTHRASPLHF	TGTGCCAGCAGTACCCACAGGGCCTCACCCCTCCACTTT
NA	TRBV7-9	NA	TRBJ1-1	CSSSFRKGVTNTEAFF	TGTTCCAGCAGCTTTCGAAAGGGGGTTACGAACACTGAAGCTTTCTTT
few	TRBV7-9	NA	TRBJ1-3	CASQNSGNTIYF	TGTGCCAGCCAAAACTCTGGAAACACCATATATTTT
NA	TRBV29-1	NA	TRBJ1-3	CSVSGASGNTIYF	TGCAGCGTAAGCGGGGCCTCTGGAAACACCATATATTTT
few	TRBV15	NA	TRBJ2-1	CATSRLGFEQFF	TGTGCCACCAGCAGACTAGGTTTTGAGCAGTTCTTC
NA	TRBV5-4	TRBD1	TRBJ1-1	CASSFGTARNTEAFF	TGTGCCAGCAGCTTCGGGACAGCTAGGAACACTGAAGCTTTCTTT
NA	TRBV2	NA	TRBJ1-3	CASRLQGGAIYF	TGTGCCAGCAGACTACAGGGTGGTGCCATATATTTT
few	TRBV6-6	NA	TRBJ2-1	CASSSEVDQRRNEQFF	TGTGCCAGCAGTTCCGAGGTAGATCAACGAAGAAATGAGCAGTTCTTC
NA	TRBV7-9	NA	TRBJ1-4	CASSLEVYFATNEKLFF	TGTGCCAGCAGCTTAGAAGTCTATTTCGCAACTAATGAAAAACTGTTTTTT
NA	TRBV13	NA	TRBJ2-1	CASSLLSYDNEQFF	TGTGCCAGCAGCCTCCTGTCCTACGACAATGAGCAGTTCTTC
NA	TRBV9	NA	TRBJ2-7	CASSVEPTAHGEQYF	TGTGCCAGCAGCGTAGAGCCCACAGCCCACGGCGAGCAGTACTTC
once	TRBV2	TRBD1	TRBJ2-3	CASREQGLATDTQYF	TGTGCCAGCCGAGAACAGGGGTTAGCCACAGATACGCAGTATTTT
NA	TRBV4-1	TRBD1	TRBJ1-4	CASSQPTGRGGNEKLFF	TGCGCCAGCAGCCAACCAACAGGGAGAGGGGGCAATGAAAAACTGTTTTTT
NA	TRBV27	NA	TRBJ2-4	CASSLRLAKNIQYF	TGTGCCAGCAGTTTACGGTTAGCCAAAAACATTCAGTACTTC
NA	TRBV7-3	NA	TRBJ2-7	CASSPAGPRRGYYEQYF	TGTGCCAGCAGCCCCGCGGGTCCGAGGCGGGGTTACTACGAGCAGTACTTC
NA	TRBV18	TRBD1	TRBJ2-2	CASSPRTGNANTGELFF	TGTGCCAGCTCGCCCCGGACAGGGAACGCGAACACCGGGGAGCTGTTTTTT
NA	TRBV30	TRBD2	TRBJ2-1	CAWTRLAGGFNEQFF	TGTGCCTGGACCCGACTAGCGGGAGGTTTCAATGAGCAGTTCTTC
NA	TRBV25-1	TRBD2	TRBJ2-1	CASSKRGQRETNYNEQFF	TGTGCCAGCAGTAAAAGGGGTCAGCGGGAGACTAACTACAATGAGCAGTTCTTC
NA	TRBV5-1	TRBD2	TRBJ2-7	CASSFWSSGNGVDEQYF	TGCGCCAGCAGCTTTTGGTCTAGCGGGAACGGGGTCGACGAGCAGTACTTC
NA	TRBV11-3	TRBD2	TRBJ2-1	CASSLIAGALNEQFF	TGTGCCAGCAGCTTGATAGCGGGAGCATTGAATGAGCAGTTCTTC
NA	TRBV14	NA	TRBJ1-1	CASSQDRNTEAFF	TGTGCCAGCAGCCAAGACAGGAACACTGAAGCTTTCTTT
NA	TRBV27	TRBD2	TRBJ2-7	CASSSSGSSYEQYF	TGTGCCAGCAGCTCTAGCGGGAGCAGCTACGAGCAGTACTTC
NA	TRBV15	TRBD2	TRBJ2-3	CATSRDWREPDTQYF	TGTGCCACCAGCAGAGATTGGCGGGAGCCAGATACGCAGTATTTT
few	TRBV5-1	TRBD1	TRBJ2-1	CASSFEGASYNEQFF	TGCGCCAGCAGCTTCGAGGGGGCCTCCTACAATGAGCAGTTCTTC
NA	TRBV27	TRBD1	TRBJ1-5	CASRSGGWEPQHF	TGTGCCAGCAGGTCAGGGGGCTGGGAGCCCCAGCATTTT
NA	TRBV29-1	TRBD1	TRBJ2-7	CSVQAGGRYEQYF	TGCAGCGTCCAGGCAGGGGGCAGGTACGAGCAGTACTTC
NA	TRBV30	TRBD2	TRBJ2-1	CAWSLGTSGSNEQFF	TGTGCCTGGAGTCTAGGGACTAGCGGGAGCAATGAGCAGTTCTTC
few	TRBV9	NA	TRBJ1-3	CASSVGSVYGNTIYF	TGTGCCAGCAGCGTAGGTTCCGTTTATGGAAACACCATATATTTT
NA	TRBV19	NA	TRBJ1-1	CASLSWSGTEAFF	TGTGCCAGCCTATCCTGGTCGGGCACTGAAGCTTTCTTT
NA	TRBV1	NA	TRBJ1-2	CTSSQPRPTGLCGYTF	TGCACCAGCAGCCAACCCCGACCGACAGGGCTTTGCGGCTACACCTTC
NA	TRBV2	NA	TRBJ1-5	CASSVGVGGQPQHF	TGTGCCAGCAGTGTCGGGGTTGGGGGGCAGCCCCAGCATTTT
NA	TRBV4-2	NA	TRBJ2-1	CASSPIADTIHNEQFF	TGTGCCAGCAGCCCGATAGCGGATACAATACACAATGAGCAGTTCTTC
NA	TRBV6-6	NA	TRBJ1-3	CASSYSPNTIYF	TGTGCCAGCAGTTACTCCCCGAACACCATATATTTT
NA	TRBV11-2	NA	TRBJ2-7	CASSFRPYEQYF	TGTGCCAGCAGCTTCAGGCCCTACGAGCAGTACTTC